This is a list of T cell receptor beta chains from one sample in a study of cytomegalovirus exposure and HLA in healthy donors. Some clones are missing from TCRdb's copy, which holds only in-frame ones; the method was immunoSEQ multiplex PCR. The listing records 90,000 to 150,000 clones. Sequencing was carried out using PBMCs. Every receptor here comes from a man between 18 and 35 years old in good health and CMV-seronegative. Each CDR3 is given with its conserved first and last residue. The D gene is left open where the match is weak.

d_call	v_call	j_call	cdr3_aa	cdr3_nt
-	TRBV2	TRBJ2-7	CASSPTVYEQYF	TGTGCCAGCAGCCCGACAGTTTACGAGCAGTACTTC
-	TRBV18	TRBJ2-7	CASSREKGVYEQYF	TGTGCCAGCTCACGGGAGAAGGGGGTCTACGAGCAGTACTTC
-	TRBV12-5	TRBJ2-1	CASGLQTDWRGNEQFF	TGTGCTAGTGGTTTACAGACGGACTGGCGGGGCAATGAGCAGTTCTTC
-	TRBV25-1	TRBJ2-4	CASSELGGPGGNIQYF	TGTGCCAGCAGTGAATTGGGGGGGCCAGGTGGAAACATTCAGTACTTC
-	TRBV15	TRBJ2-3	CATSRGSGSTDTQYF	TGTGCCACCAGCAGAGGAAGCGGGAGCACAGATACGCAGTATTTT
-	TRBV2	TRBJ2-2	CASSPTGNVETGELFF	TGTGCCAGCAGCCCCACAGGGAATGTGGAGACCGGGGAGCTGTTTTTT
-	TRBV9	TRBJ1-2	CASSASGGISGYTF	TGTGCCAGCAGCGCCTCCGGGGGGATCAGTGGCTACACCTTC
-	TRBV19	TRBJ2-2	CASIRGSGANTGELFF	TGTGCCAGTATCCGGGGGAGTGGCGCGAACACCGGGGAGCTGTTTTTT
TRBD1	TRBV9	TRBJ1-6	CASSVEGQGTSPLHF	TGTGCCAGCAGCGTAGAGGGACAGGGGACATCACCCCTCCACTTT
-	TRBV15	TRBJ2-2	CATSRDSGTGELFF	TGTGCCACCAGCAGGGACTCCGGCACCGGGGAGCTGTTTTTT
-	TRBV9	TRBJ2-5	CASSVGDSLGEQYF	TGTGCCAGCAGCGTAGGGGACTCCTTGGGGGAGCAGTACTTC
TRBD2	TRBV7-9	TRBJ2-5	CASSPRLAGKETQYF	TGTGCCAGCAGCCCAAGACTAGCGGGGAAAGAGACCCAGTACTTC
TRBD1	TRBV30	TRBJ1-1	CAWSEGQGSEAFF	TGTGCCTGGAGTGAAGGACAGGGAAGTGAAGCTTTCTTT
-	TRBV19	TRBJ1-5	CASKGYLWGEDQPQHF	TGTGCCAGTAAGGGGTATTTGTGGGGGGAGGATCAGCCCCAGCATTTT
TRBD1	TRBV10-3	TRBJ2-7	CAISEREQGSYEQYF	TGTGCCATCAGTGAGAGGGAACAGGGGTCCTACGAGCAGTACTTC
-	TRBV9	TRBJ2-3	CASSVGSGIDTDTQYF	TGTGCCAGCAGCGTAGGAAGCGGAATTGACACAGATACGCAGTATTTT
-	TRBV27	TRBJ1-1	CASRISSLNRVPEAFF	TGTGCCAGCAGAATTTCCTCGTTGAACAGGGTCCCTGAAGCTTTCTTT
-	TRBV2	TRBJ1-1	CASEQGFTEAFF	TGTGCCAGCGAGCAGGGGTTCACTGAAGCTTTCTTT
-	TRBV9	TRBJ1-1	CASSVEGRESTEAFF	TGTGCCAGCAGCGTAGAGGGTCGGGAGAGCACTGAAGCTTTCTTT
-	TRBV7-6	TRBJ1-3	CASSVMTSSSSLVPGNTIYF	TGTGCCAGCAGCGTAATGACATCGTCCTCCTCTCTGGTGCCGGGAAACACCATATATTTT
TRBD1	TRBV6-5	TRBJ2-7	CASRSDRGAPYEQYF	TGTGCCAGCAGGTCGGACAGGGGGGCCCCCTACGAGCAGTACTTC
-	TRBV7-2	TRBJ2-1	CASSLVRLVVYNEQFF	TGTGCCAGCAGCTTAGTGCGGCTAGTAGTCTACAATGAGCAGTTCTTC
TRBD1	TRBV7-9	TRBJ2-3	CASTLGDSSTKGTQYF	TGTGCCAGCACTCTCGGGGACAGCTCGACTAAGGGTACGCAGTATTTT
TRBD1	TRBV5-1	TRBJ2-1	CATTDRYNEQFF	TGCGCCACCACGGACAGGTACAATGAGCAGTTCTTC
-	TRBV19	TRBJ1-5	CASSIYIYQPQHF	TGTGCCAGTAGTATATACATCTATCAGCCCCAGCATTTT
-	TRBV10-3	TRBJ2-1	CAAGASSYNEQFF	TGTGCCGCGGGGGCTAGTTCCTACAATGAGCAGTTCTTC
-	TRBV18	TRBJ1-1	CASSPEGRYTEAFF	TGTGCCAGCTCACCGGAGGGGCGGTACACTGAAGCTTTCTTT
TRBD2	TRBV5-1	TRBJ2-1	CASSPQPISSGMDEQFF	TGCGCCAGCAGCCCCCAGCCTATATCTAGCGGGATGGATGAGCAGTTCTTC
-	TRBV20-1	TRBJ1-2	CSASQDGYTF	TGCAGTGCTAGCCAGGATGGCTACACCTTC
-	TRBV7-3	TRBJ1-1	CASSLGKGAEAFF	TGTGCCAGCAGCTTGGGGAAGGGGGCTGAAGCTTTCTTT
-	TRBV5-1	TRBJ1-2	CASSLDFGAGDGYTF	TGCGCCAGCAGCTTGGATTTCGGGGCGGGAGATGGCTACACCTTC
-	TRBV5-5	TRBJ2-7	CASSNHRTAHEQYF	TGTGCCAGCAGCAACCACAGGACGGCCCACGAGCAGTACTTC
-	TRBV5-1	TRBJ1-3	CASSPPTPTGNTIYF	TGCGCCAGCAGCCCCCCGACACCAACTGGAAACACCATATATTTT
-	TRBV5-4	TRBJ2-1	CASSYSPRGTYNEQFF	TGTGCCAGCAGTTACTCGCCGAGGGGGACCTACAATGAGCAGTTCTTC
-	TRBV15	TRBJ2-3	CATSDPRSTDTQYF	TGTGCCACCAGCGATCCCCGGAGCACAGATACGCAGTATTTT
TRBD2	TRBV19	TRBJ2-1	CASRVKGLAGVGEQFF	TGTGCCAGTAGAGTGAAGGGGCTAGCGGGAGTTGGTGAGCAGTTCTTC
-	TRBV11-2	TRBJ1-1	CASSLTADRAFF	TGTGCCAGCAGCTTAACCGCGGATCGGGCTTTCTTT
-	TRBV27	TRBJ2-3	CASSWDWDTDTQYF	TGTGCCAGCAGTTGGGACTGGGACACAGATACGCAGTATTTT
TRBD2	TRBV5-4	TRBJ2-5	CASSLLRATSGPLTQYF	TGTGCCAGCAGCTTGTTGAGAGCGACTAGCGGGCCTCTGACCCAGTACTTC
-	TRBV5-1	TRBJ2-3	CASSPEGSTDTQYF	TGCGCCAGCAGCCCGGAGGGTAGCACAGATACGCAGTATTTT
TRBD1	TRBV28	TRBJ1-5	CASTGAESPGNQPQHF	TGTGCCAGTACAGGGGCCGAAAGCCCAGGCAATCAGCCCCAGCATTTT
TRBD2	TRBV28	TRBJ2-7	CASMRSGLASYEQYF	TGTGCCAGCATGAGGTCGGGACTAGCGAGCTACGAGCAGTACTTC
TRBD1	TRBV5-1	TRBJ1-1	CASSLASGGTEAFF	TGCGCCAGCAGCTTGGCCTCAGGGGGCACTGAAGCTTTCTTT
-	TRBV28	TRBJ2-7	CASSRGSYEQYF	TGTGCCAGCAGCAGAGGCTCCTACGAGCAGTACTTC
TRBD1	TRBV6-6	TRBJ1-6	CASTRQGERSRSPLHF	TGTGCCAGCACTAGACAGGGAGAACGGTCCCGTTCACCCCTCCACTTT
-	TRBV28	TRBJ2-1	CASSFTGLNEQFF	TGTGCCAGCAGTTTCACGGGATTGAATGAGCAGTTCTTC
TRBD1	TRBV9	TRBJ2-3	CASSTRTGADTQYF	TGTGCCAGCAGCACCCGGACAGGTGCCGATACGCAGTATTTT
-	TRBV19	TRBJ1-2	CASSTSANYGYTF	TGTGCCAGTAGTACCAGCGCTAACTATGGCTACACCTTC
TRBD1	TRBV28	TRBJ2-6	CASSGDSSFSGANVLTF	TGTGCCAGCTCAGGGGACAGCTCATTCTCTGGGGCCAACGTCCTGACTTTC
-	TRBV2	TRBJ2-1	CASSVGGVSSYNEQFF	TGTGCCAGCAGTGTGGGCGGGGTCAGCTCCTACAATGAGCAGTTCTTC